This T cell receptor beta chain derives from a study of cytomegalovirus exposure and HLA in healthy donors. Researchers ran the PCR with 60 Vbeta and 13 Jbeta primers. TCRdb's table, derived via immunoSEQ multiplex PCR, lists solely in-frame clones and lacks some. The sample shows roughly 130,000 clones, approximately 78% of them seen only once. From germline, CDR1 is MNHNS and CDR2 SASEGT. V was shortened by 0 bases and J by 7 bases, with 6 bases between the two germline ends. There are 12 residues in the CDR3. As for this clone: The CDR3 does not close with the conserved phenylalanine or tryptophan, likely indicating a read error.

Sequencing used PBMCs. The TCR was taken from a woman aged 40-49 years in good health and CMV-seropositive. This chain connects TRBV6-1 to TRBJ1-1; D is perhaps TRBD1 (6 bases). CDR3 nucleotides: TGTGCCAGCAGTGAAGCACAGGGTGAAGCTTTCCTT. It encodes CASSEAQGEAFL.